This T cell receptor beta chain was retrieved from a study of Graves' ophthalmopathy and Graves' hyperthyroidism. The study amplified TCR beta CDR3 regions using RNA transcripts. HTBI primers were employed in first-round RT-PCR, then a second-round multiplex PCR followed. In TCRdb, the multiplex PCR reads were re-called with MiXCR into one record per CDR3 protein. In the table there are about 550,000 distinct CDR3 sequences, under 45% of which are singletons. This CDR3 is built from 15 residues. Trimming pared 2 bases from V and 2 bases from J, leaving 7 bases between. Germline loops: CDR1 MNHEY, CDR2 SVGAGI. Concerning this clonotype itself: A single base separates this from a much larger clone, so it may be a read error.

Pregnant or lactating patients and those with other autoimmune diseases or uncontrolled infections were excluded. Material for sequencing was peripheral blood or thyroid tissue (not recorded which). This receptor was identified in an adult man with Graves' hyperthyroidism. The rearrangement links TRBV6-5 to TRBJ1-6; TRBD1 is a possible D gene (5 bases). The CDR3 loop reads CASSYDRTYNSPLHF. Here the CDR3 DNA reads TGTGCCAGCAGTTACGACAGAACCTATAATTCACCCCTCCACTTT.